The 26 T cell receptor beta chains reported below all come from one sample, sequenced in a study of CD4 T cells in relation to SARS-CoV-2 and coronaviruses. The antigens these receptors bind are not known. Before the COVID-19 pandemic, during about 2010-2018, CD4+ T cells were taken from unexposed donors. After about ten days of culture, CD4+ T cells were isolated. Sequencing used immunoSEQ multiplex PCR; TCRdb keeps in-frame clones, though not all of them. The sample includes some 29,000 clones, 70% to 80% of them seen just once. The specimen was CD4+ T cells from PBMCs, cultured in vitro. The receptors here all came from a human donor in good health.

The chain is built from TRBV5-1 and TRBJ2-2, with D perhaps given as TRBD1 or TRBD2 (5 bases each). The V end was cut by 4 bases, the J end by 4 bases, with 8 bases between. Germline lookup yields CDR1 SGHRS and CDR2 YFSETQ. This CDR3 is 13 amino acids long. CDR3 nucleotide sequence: TGCGCCAGCAGCATCGGGGCCACCGGGGAGCTGTTTTTT. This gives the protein CASSIGATGELFF.

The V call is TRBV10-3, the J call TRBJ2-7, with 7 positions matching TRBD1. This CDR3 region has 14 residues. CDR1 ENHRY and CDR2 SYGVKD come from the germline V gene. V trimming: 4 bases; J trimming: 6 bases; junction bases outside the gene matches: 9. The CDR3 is CAISGGQGVGEQYF. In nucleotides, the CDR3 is TGTGCCATCAGTGGGGGGCAGGGGGTCGGCGAGCAGTACTTC.

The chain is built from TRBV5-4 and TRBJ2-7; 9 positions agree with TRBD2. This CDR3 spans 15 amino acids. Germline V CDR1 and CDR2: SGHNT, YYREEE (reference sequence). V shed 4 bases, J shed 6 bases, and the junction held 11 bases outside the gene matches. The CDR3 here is CASSGDSGGSGEQYF. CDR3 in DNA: TGTGCCAGCAGCGGGGATAGCGGGGGATCGGGCGAGCAGTACTTC. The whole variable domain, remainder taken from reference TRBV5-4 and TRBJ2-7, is ETGVTQSPTHLIKTRGQQVTLRCSSQSGHNTVSWYQQALGQGPQFIFQYYREEENGRGNFPPRFSGLQFPNYSSELNVNALELDDSALYLCASSGDSGGSGEQYFGPGTRLTVT.

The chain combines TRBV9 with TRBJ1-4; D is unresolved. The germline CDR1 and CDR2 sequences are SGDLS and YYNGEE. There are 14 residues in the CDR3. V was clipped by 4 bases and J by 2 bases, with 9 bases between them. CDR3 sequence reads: CASSPLITNEKLFF. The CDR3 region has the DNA TGTGCCAGCAGCCCCTTGATTACTAATGAAAAACTGTTTTTT.

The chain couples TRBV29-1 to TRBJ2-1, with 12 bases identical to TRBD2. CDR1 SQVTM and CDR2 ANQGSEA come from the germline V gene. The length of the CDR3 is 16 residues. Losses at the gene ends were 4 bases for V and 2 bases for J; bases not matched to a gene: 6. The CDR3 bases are TGCAGCGTTGGCACTAGCGGGAGGTTCGCCTACAATGAGCAGTTCTTC. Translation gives CSVGTSGRFAYNEQFF.

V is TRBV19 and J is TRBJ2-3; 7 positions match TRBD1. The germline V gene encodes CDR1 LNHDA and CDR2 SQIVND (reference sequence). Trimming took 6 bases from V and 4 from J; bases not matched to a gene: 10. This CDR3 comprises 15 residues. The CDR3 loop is CASRGQEASADTQYF. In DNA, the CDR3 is TGTGCCAGTAGAGGACAGGAGGCTTCGGCAGATACGCAGTATTTT.

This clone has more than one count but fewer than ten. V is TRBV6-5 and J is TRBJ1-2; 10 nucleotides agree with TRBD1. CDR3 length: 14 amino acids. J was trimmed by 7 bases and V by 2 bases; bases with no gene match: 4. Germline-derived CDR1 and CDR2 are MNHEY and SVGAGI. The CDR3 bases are TGTGCCAGCAGTTACCCGGGACAGGGGTCTGGCTACACCTTC. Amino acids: CASSYPGQGSGYTF.

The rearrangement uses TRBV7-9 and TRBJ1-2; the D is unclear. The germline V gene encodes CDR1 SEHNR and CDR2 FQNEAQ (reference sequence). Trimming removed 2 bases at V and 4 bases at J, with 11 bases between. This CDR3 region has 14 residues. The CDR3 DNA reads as TGTGCCAGCAGCTTAAGCCAGTCTTCCTATGGCTACACCTTC. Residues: CASSLSQSSYGYTF.

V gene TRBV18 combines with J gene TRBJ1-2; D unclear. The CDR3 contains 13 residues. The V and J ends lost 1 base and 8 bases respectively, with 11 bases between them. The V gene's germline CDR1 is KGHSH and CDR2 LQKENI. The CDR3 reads CASSPREAGGYTF. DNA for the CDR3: TGTGCCAGCTCACCACGGGAGGCTGGAGGCTACACCTTC.

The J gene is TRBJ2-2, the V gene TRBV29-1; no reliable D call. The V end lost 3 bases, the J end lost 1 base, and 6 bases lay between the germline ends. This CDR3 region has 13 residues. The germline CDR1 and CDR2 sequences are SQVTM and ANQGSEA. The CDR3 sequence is CSVDQRNTGELFF. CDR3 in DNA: TGCAGCGTTGACCAGAGGAACACCGGGGAGCTGTTTTTT.

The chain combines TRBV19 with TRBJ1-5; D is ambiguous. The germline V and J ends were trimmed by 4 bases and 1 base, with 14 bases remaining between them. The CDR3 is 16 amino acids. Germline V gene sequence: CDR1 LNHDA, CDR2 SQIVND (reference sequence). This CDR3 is CASSTSDGGSNQPQHF. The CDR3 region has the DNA TGTGCCAGTAGTACCTCGGACGGTGGGAGCAATCAGCCCCAGCATTTT.

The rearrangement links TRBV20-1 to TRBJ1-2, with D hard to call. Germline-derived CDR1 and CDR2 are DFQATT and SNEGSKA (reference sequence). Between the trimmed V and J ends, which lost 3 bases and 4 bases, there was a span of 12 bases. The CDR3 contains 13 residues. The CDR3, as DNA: TGCAGTGCTAGTTTAGAACAGACCTATGGCTACACCTTC. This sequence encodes CSASLEQTYGYTF.

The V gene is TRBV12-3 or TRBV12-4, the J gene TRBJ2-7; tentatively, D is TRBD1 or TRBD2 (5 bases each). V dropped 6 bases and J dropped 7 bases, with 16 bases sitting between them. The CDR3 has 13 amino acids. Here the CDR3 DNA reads TGTGCCAGCAGCCCCGGGACGTCGAGTGAGCAGTACTTC. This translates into CASSPGTSSEQYF.

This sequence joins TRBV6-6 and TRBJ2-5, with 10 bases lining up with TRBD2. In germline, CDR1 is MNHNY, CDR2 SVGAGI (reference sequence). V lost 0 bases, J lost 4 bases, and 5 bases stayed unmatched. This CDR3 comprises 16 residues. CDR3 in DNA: TGTGCCAGCAGTTACTCGAGAGCGGGGGGGCGAGAGACCCAGTACTTC. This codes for CASSYSRAGGRETQYF.

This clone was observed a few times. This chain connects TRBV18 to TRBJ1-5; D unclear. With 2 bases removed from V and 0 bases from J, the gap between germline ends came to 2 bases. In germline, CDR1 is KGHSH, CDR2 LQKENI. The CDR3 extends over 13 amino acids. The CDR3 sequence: CASSPYSNQPQHF. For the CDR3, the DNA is TGTGCCAGCTCACCATATAGCAATCAGCCCCAGCATTTT.

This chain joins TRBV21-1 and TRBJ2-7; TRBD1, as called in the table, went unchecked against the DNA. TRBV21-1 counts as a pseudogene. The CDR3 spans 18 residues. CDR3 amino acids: CASSLTGGPFLSTYEQYF. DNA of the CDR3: TGTGCCAGCAGCCTAACAGGGGGCCCCTTCCTGTCCACCTACGAGCAGTACTTC.

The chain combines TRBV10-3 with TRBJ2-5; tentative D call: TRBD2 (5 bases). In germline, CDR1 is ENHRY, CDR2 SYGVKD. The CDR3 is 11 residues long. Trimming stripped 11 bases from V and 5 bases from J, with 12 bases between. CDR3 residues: CAASGSETQYF. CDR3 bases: TGTGCCGCGAGCGGTTCGGAGACCCAGTACTTC.

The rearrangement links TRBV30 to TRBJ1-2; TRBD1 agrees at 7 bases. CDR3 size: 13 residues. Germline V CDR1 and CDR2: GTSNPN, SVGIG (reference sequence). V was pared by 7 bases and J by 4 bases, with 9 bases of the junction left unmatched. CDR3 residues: CAYSPGGGYGYTF. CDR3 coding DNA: TGTGCCTACTCTCCAGGGGGAGGCTATGGCTACACCTTC.

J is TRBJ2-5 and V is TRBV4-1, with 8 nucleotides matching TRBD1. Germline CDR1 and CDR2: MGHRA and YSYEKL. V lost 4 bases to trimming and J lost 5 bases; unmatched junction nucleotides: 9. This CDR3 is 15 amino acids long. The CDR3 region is CASSRRTGKGETQYF. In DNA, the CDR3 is TGCGCCAGCAGCCGCCGGACAGGGAAGGGTGAGACCCAGTACTTC.

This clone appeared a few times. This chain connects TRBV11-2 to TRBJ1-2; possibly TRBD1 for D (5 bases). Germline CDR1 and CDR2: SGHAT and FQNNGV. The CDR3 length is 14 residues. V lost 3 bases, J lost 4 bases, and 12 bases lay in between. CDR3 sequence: CASSFGGFGYGYTF. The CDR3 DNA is TGTGCCAGCAGCTTCGGGGGATTCGGCTATGGCTACACCTTC.

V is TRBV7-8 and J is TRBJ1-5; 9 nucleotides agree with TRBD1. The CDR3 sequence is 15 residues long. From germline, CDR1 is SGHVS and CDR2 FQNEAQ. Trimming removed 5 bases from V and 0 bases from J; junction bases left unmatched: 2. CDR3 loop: CASSLGQGSNQPQHF. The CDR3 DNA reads TGTGCCAGCAGCCTGGGACAGGGTAGCAATCAGCCCCAGCATTTT.

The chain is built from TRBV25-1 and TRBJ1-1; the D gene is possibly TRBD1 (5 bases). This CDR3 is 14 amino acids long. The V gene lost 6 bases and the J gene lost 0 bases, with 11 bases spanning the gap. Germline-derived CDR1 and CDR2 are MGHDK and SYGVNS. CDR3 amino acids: CASRAGFMNTEAFF. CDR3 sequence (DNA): TGTGCCAGCAGGGCAGGGTTCATGAACACTGAAGCTTTCTTT.

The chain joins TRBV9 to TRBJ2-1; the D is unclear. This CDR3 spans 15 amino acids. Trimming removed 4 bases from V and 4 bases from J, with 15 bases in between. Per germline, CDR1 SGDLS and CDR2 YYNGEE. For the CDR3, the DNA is TGTGCCAGCAGCACCGGACCCGACTCTTACAATGAGCAGTTCTTC. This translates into CASSTGPDSYNEQFF.

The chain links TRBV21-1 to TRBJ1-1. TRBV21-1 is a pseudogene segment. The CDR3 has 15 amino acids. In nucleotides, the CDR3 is TGTGCCAGCAGCAAAGTAGGGAGGATAAACACTGAAGCTTTCTTT. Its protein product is CASSKVGRINTEAFF.

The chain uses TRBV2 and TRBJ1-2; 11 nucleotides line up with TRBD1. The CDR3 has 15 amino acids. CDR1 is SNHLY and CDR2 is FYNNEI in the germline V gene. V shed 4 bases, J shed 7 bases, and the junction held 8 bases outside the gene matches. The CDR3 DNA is TGTGCCAGCAGTGGCTTACGGGACAGGGGGAGTGGCTACACCTTC. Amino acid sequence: CASSGLRDRGSGYTF.

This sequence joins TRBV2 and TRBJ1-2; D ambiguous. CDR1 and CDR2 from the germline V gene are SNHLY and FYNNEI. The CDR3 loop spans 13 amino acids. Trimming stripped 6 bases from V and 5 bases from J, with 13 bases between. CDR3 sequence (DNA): TGTGCCAGCAGCCTGAAGGGAGGGTATGGCTACACCTTC. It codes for CASSLKGGYGYTF.